Listed below are T cell receptor beta chains from one sample, sequenced in a study of a mutant IDH1 vaccine in newly diagnosed glioma. Only in-frame clones appear in the TCRdb table, and some are missing; sequencing was by immunoSEQ multiplex PCR. The repertoire holds 60,000 to 75,000 clones, with 79% as singletons. Sequencing used PBMCs, obtained from a glioma patient treated with radiotherapy, temozolomide or both. Receptors were obtained from a man aged 45-65 years with glioma. Both conserved end residues are part of each CDR3. The D gene is left open where the match is weak. Rows may omit the clone size; those that give it use once, few, many or a size class.

v_gene	j_gene	abundance	d_gene	CDR3aa	CDR3nt
TRBV5-6	TRBJ1-2	-	TRBD1	CASSPDRGRLRGYGYTF	TGTGCCAGCAGCCCCGACAGGGGGCGACTGAGGGGGTATGGCTACACCTTC
TRBV7-3	TRBJ1-2	once	-	CASSPLPLEAVTYGYTF	TGTGCCAGCAGCCCTCTCCCCCTAGAAGCGGTAACCTATGGCTACACCTTC
TRBV5-6	TRBJ1-1	-	-	CASSLGPNTEAFF	TGTGCCAGCAGCCTCGGACCGAACACTGAAGCTTTCTTT
TRBV9	TRBJ2-3	-	TRBD2	CASSVTVRGGGLTDTQYF	TGTGCCAGCAGCGTAACGGTCAGAGGCGGGGGGCTCACAGATACGCAGTATTTT
TRBV28	TRBJ1-2	-	-	CASSFPTGSYGYTF	TGTGCCAGCAGTTTCCCGACAGGATCCTATGGCTACACCTTC
TRBV5-5	TRBJ1-1	-	-	CASSPADTEAFF	TGTGCCAGCAGCCCGGCGGACACTGAAGCTTTCTTT
TRBV18	TRBJ1-2	-	-	CASSRDTNYGYTF	TGTGCCAGCTCTCGGGACACGAACTATGGCTACACCTTC
TRBV7-9	TRBJ2-7	-	-	CASSSIVAGEQYF	TGTGCCAGCTCCTCAATAGTGGCGGGCGAGCAGTACTTC
TRBV6-1	TRBJ1-2	-	-	CASSELPRAVYGYTF	TGTGCCAGCAGTGAACTCCCCAGGGCGGTCTATGGCTACACCTTC
TRBV2	TRBJ1-5	-	TRBD1	CASTRQGGSNQPQHF	TGTGCCAGCACCCGACAGGGAGGCAGCAATCAGCCCCAGCATTTT
TRBV10-3	TRBJ1-1	once	-	CAISEMGTNTEAFF	TGTGCCATCAGTGAGATGGGGACGAACACTGAAGCTTTCTTT
TRBV5-4	TRBJ1-1	once	TRBD1	CASSSGGGWTEAFF	TGTGCCAGCAGCTCAGGAGGGGGCTGGACTGAAGCTTTCTTT
TRBV5-1	TRBJ1-4	once	-	CASSSDTLEKLFF	TGCGCCAGCAGCTCCGACACCCTTGAAAAACTGTTTTTT
TRBV19	TRBJ1-1	-	-	CASSIQGSPNTEAFF	TGTGCCAGTAGTATACAGGGTAGTCCGAACACTGAAGCTTTCTTT
TRBV6-1	TRBJ1-2	-	-	CASTELTSFYGYTF	TGTGCCAGTACAGAGCTGACATCCTTCTATGGCTACACCTTC
TRBV5-8	TRBJ1-1	-	-	CASSLVGTEAFF	TGTGCCAGCAGCTTGGTGGGCACTGAAGCTTTCTTT
TRBV10-3	TRBJ1-2	-	-	CAISERSHYGYTF	TGTGCCATCAGTGAGCGCAGTCACTATGGCTACACCTTC
TRBV21-1	TRBJ1-1	-	-	CASSKEEGMAFF	TGTGCCAGCAGCAAAGAGGAGGGAATGGCTTTCTTT
TRBV9	TRBJ1-2	-	-	CASSPYTGGAYGYTF	TGTGCCAGCAGCCCCTATACCGGGGGGGCCTATGGCTACACCTTC
TRBV7-6	TRBJ1-4	once	-	CASSSKATNEKLFF	TGTGCCAGCAGCTCGAAGGCGACTAATGAAAAACTGTTTTTT
TRBV9	TRBJ2-1	-	TRBD1	CASSGQDLSYNEQFF	TGTGCCAGCAGTGGACAGGACCTCTCCTACAATGAGCAGTTCTTC
TRBV2	TRBJ2-7	-	-	CASIQDSASYEQYF	TGTGCCAGCATACAGGACAGCGCCTCCTACGAGCAGTACTTC
TRBV7-2	TRBJ1-1	-	-	CASSLVVDVPDAEAFF	TGTGCCAGCAGCTTAGTTGTCGACGTACCGGACGCTGAAGCTTTCTTT
TRBV5-1	TRBJ1-2	few	-	CASSLAAGVYGYTF	TGCGCCAGCAGCTTGGCCGCGGGAGTTTATGGCTACACCTTC
TRBV6-5	TRBJ1-5	few	-	CASSYSVLQPQHF	TGTGCCAGCAGTTACTCGGTTCTGCAGCCCCAGCATTTT
TRBV7-9	TRBJ2-2	once	-	CASSLALANTGELFF	TGTGCCAGCAGCTTAGCACTCGCAAACACCGGGGAGCTGTTTTTT
TRBV5-1	TRBJ2-3	-	TRBD2	CASSSQRSGGSGGTQYF	TGCGCCAGCAGCTCCCAGCGAAGCGGGGGGTCAGGGGGTACGCAGTATTTT
TRBV28	TRBJ2-6	-	-	CASKLSSGANVLTF	TGTGCCAGCAAACTTTCCTCTGGGGCCAACGTCCTGACTTTC
TRBV10-3	TRBJ1-3	few	-	CAISMDGGNTIYF	TGTGCCATCAGTATGGACGGAGGAAACACCATATATTTT
TRBV6-6	TRBJ1-5	-	-	CASSYSRERGQPQHF	TGTGCCAGCAGTTACTCGAGGGAGAGGGGTCAGCCCCAGCATTTT
TRBV9	TRBJ1-2	few	-	CASSVARDYGYTF	TGTGCCAGCAGCGTAGCCCGAGACTATGGCTACACCTTC
TRBV10-2	TRBJ2-7	-	-	CASSLGTFSSYEQYF	TGCGCCAGCAGTTTAGGGACATTTAGCTCCTACGAGCAGTACTTC
TRBV5-1	TRBJ2-5	once	TRBD2	CASSLAGGDQETQYF	TGCGCCAGCAGCTTGGCCGGGGGGGACCAAGAGACCCAGTACTTC
TRBV7-9	TRBJ2-3	-	-	CASSRSPGDILRTDTQYF	TGTGCCAGCAGCCGCTCCCCTGGGGATATTTTAAGAACAGATACGCAGTATTTT
TRBV9	TRBJ2-7	-	-	CASSALPLRAEQYF	TGTGCCAGCAGCGCCTTACCTCTAAGAGCCGAGCAGTACTTC
TRBV6-6	TRBJ1-1	-	-	CASSGPGKSNTEAFF	TGTGCCAGCAGTGGGCCAGGGAAATCGAACACTGAAGCTTTCTTT
TRBV19	TRBJ2-4	-	-	CASIAVGDKNIQYF	TGTGCCAGTATCGCGGTCGGGGACAAAAACATTCAGTACTTC
TRBV5-1	TRBJ1-1	-	-	CASSLDNWVTEAFF	TGCGCCAGCAGCCTTGATAATTGGGTCACTGAAGCTTTCTTT
TRBV6-6	TRBJ2-7	-	TRBD1	CASSPDRGQYF	TGTGCCAGCAGCCCCGACAGGGGGCAGTACTTC
TRBV2	TRBJ2-1	once	TRBD2	CASSALAGEGEQFF	TGTGCCAGCAGTGCACTAGCGGGGGAGGGTGAGCAGTTCTTC
TRBV11-3	TRBJ2-2	-	-	CASSRVGENTGELFF	TGTGCCAGCAGCCGAGTCGGGGAAAACACCGGGGAGCTGTTTTTT